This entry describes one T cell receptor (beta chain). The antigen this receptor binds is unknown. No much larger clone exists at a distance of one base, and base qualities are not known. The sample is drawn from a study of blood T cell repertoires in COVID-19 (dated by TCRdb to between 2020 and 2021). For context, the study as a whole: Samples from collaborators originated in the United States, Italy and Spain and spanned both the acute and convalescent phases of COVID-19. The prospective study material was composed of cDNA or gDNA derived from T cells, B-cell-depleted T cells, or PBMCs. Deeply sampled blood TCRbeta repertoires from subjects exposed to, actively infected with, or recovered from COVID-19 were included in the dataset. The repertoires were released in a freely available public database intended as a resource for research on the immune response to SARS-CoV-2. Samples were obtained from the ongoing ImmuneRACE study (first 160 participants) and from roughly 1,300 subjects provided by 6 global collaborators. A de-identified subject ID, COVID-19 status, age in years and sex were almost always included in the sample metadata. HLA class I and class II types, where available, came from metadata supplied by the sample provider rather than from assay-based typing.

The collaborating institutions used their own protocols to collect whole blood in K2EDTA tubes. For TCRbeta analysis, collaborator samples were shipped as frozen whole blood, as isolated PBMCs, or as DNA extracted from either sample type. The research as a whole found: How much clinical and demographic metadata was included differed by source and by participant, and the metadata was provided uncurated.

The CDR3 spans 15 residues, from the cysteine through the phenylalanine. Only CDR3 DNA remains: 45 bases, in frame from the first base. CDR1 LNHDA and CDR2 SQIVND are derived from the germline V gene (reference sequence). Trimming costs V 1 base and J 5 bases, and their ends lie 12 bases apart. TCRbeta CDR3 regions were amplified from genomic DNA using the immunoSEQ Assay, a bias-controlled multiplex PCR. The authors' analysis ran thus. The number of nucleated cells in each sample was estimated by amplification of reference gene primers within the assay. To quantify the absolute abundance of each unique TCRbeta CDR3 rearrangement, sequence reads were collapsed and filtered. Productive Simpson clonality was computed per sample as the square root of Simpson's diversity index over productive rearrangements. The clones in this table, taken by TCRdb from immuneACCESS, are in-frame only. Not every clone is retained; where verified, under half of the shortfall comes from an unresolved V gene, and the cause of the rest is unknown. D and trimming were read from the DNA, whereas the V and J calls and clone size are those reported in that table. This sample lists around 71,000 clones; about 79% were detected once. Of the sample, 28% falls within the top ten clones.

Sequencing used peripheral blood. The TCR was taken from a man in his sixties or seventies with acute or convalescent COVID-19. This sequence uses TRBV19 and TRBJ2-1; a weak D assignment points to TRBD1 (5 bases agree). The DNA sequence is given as TGTGCCAGTAGTATAGCAGGGCTCCTTCACAATGAGCAGTTCTTC. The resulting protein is CASSIAGLLHNEQFF.